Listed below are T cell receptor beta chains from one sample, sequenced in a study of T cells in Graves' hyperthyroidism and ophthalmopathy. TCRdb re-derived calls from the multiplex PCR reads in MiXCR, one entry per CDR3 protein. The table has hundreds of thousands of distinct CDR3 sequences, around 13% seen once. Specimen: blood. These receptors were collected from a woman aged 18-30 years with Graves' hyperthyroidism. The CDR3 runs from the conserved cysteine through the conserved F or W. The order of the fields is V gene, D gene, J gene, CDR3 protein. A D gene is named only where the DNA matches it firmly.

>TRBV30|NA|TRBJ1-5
CAWSVQGHQPQHF
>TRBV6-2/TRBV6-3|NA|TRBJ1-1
CASRLSPGKDEAFF
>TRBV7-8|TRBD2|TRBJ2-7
CASSGPGSGDYEQYF
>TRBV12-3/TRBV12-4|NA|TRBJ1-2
CASSLRGVLVGYTF
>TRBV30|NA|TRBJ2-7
CAWSAGAAHEQYF
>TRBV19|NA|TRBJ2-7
CASSIGGAVYEQYF
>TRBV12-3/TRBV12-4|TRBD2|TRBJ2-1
CASSFSGRYPYNEQFF
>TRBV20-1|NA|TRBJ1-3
CSARALRSGNTIYF
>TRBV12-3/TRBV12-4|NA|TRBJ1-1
CASSFGGSGAFF
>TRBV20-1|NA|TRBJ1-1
CSARDHMNTEAFF
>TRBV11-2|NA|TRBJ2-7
CAASRGSYEQYF
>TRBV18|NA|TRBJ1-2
CASSSGAGDYGYTF
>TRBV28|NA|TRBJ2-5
CASTRGQLGETQYF
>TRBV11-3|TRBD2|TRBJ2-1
CASASGYNEQFF
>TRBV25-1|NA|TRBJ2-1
CASSESGVLQFF
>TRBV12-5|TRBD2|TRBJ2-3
CASGLPTFLPGLAGVPDTQYF
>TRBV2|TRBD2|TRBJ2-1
CASSREAYNEQFF
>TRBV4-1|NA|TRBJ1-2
CASSQGLILGGRGGYTF
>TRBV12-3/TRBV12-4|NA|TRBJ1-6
CASRPTDFNSPLHF
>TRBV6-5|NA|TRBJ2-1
CASSYNGNEQFF
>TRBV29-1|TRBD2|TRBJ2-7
CSVPSAGAPLGQYF
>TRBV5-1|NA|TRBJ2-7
CASSLDPNASEQYF
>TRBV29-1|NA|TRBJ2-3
CSVDTGKADTQYF
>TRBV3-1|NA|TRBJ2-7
CASSYVYLSYEQYF
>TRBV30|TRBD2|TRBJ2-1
CAWRTSGSKRDEQFF